The TCR beta chain under discussion was sequenced for a study of blood T cell repertoires in COVID-19. Study-level background: Sources were T cells, B-cell-depleted T cells, or PBMCs; the material itself was cDNA or gDNA.

CDR1 and CDR2 (germline): SGHDT, YYEEEE. The CDR3 runs 14 residues. V was trimmed by 6 bases and J by 1 base, leaving 13 bases between them. Clinical history as reported by participants underpinned cohort assignment. Authors' data handling: The authors estimated nucleated cell counts from reference gene primer amplification. TCRdb keeps only in-frame clones here, not all; method: immunoSEQ multiplex PCR. V and J calls and clone size are as listed in that table; D and trimming were resolved from the DNA. The sample comprises approximately 150,000 clones, more than 85% of which are singletons, and 1% to 1.5% rests with the top ten.

The sample comprised PBMCs or T cells enriched from blood (not recorded which). The rearrangement links TRBV5-6 to TRBJ1-1, with TRBD1 as a possible D gene (5 bases). The TCR sequence derives from a human donor with acute COVID-19. The donor label of this sample is uncertain. This CDR3 reads CASTVTGENTEAFF. DNA for the CDR3: TGTGCCAGCACCGTGACGGGGGAGAACACTGAAGCTTTCTTT.